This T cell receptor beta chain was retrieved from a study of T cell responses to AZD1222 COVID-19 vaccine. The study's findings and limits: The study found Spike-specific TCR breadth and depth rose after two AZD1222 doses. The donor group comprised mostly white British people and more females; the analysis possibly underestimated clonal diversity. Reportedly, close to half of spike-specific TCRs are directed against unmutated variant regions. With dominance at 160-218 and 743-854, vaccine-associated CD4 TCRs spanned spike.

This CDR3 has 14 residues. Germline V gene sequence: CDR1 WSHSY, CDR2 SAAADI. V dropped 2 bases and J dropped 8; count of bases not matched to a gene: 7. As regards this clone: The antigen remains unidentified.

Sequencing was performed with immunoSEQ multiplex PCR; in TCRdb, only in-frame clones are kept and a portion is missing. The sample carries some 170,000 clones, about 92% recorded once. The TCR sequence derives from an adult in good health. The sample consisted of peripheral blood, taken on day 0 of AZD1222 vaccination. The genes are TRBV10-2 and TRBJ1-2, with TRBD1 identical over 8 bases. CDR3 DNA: TGCGCCAGCAGTGAGGTTCAGGGGGCGAGCGGCTACACCTTC. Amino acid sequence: CASSEVQGASGYTF.